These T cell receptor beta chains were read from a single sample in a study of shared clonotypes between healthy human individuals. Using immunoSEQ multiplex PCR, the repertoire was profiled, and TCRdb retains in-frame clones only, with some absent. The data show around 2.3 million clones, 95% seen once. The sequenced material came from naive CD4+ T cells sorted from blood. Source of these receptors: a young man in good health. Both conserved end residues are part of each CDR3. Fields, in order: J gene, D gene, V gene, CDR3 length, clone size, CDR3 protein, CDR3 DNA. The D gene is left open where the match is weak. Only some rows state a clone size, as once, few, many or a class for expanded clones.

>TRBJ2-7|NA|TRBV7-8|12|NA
CASSRLLGEQYF
TGTGCCAGCAGCCGCTTACTTGGCGAGCAGTACTTC
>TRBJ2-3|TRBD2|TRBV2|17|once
CASRLELAGGSRNTQYF
TGTGCCAGTAGATTAGAACTAGCGGGAGGTTCAAGAAATACGCAGTATTTT
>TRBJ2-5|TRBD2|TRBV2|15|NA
CASRREAGGGETQYF
TGTGCCAGCAGAAGAGAGGCGGGGGGAGGAGAGACCCAGTACTTC
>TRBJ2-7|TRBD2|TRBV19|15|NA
CASSIAVRGGYEQYF
TGTGCCAGTAGTATCGCAGTCCGGGGGGGATACGAGCAGTACTTC
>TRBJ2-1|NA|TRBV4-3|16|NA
CASSQDQTATMNEQFF
TGCGCCAGCAGCCAAGATCAAACGGCCACCATGAATGAGCAGTTCTTC
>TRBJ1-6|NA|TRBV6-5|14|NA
CASSETGYNSPLHF
TGTGCCAGCAGTGAAACAGGGTACAATTCACCCCTCCACTTT
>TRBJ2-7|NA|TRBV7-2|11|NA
CASSVSYEQYF
TGTGCCAGCAGCGTCTCTTACGAGCAGTACTTC
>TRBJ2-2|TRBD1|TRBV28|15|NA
CASSPRDRPTGELFF
TGTGCCAGCAGTCCCCGGGACAGACCCACCGGGGAGCTGTTTTTT
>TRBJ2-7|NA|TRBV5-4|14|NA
CASSLSGGSYEQYF
TGTGCCAGCAGCTTATCAGGCGGATCCTACGAGCAGTACTTC
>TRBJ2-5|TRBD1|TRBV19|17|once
CASSNNPGQGRGETQYF
TGTGCCAGTAGTAACAACCCGGGACAGGGTAGAGGAGAGACCCAGTACTTC
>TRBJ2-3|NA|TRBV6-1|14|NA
CASSFLSGTDTQYF
TGTGCCAGCAGTTTTTTATCGGGCACAGATACGCAGTATTTT
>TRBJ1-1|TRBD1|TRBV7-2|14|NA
CASSPDRGRTEAFF
TGTGCCAGCAGCCCGGACAGGGGGCGAACTGAAGCTTTCTTT
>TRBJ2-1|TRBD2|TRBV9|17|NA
CASSPRLAGYHYNEQFF
TGTGCCAGCAGCCCGCGACTAGCGGGCTACCACTACAATGAGCAGTTCTTC
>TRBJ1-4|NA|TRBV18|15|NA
CASSPGSGDHEKLFF
TGTGCCAGCTCACCTGGGTCAGGGGACCATGAAAAACTGTTTTTT
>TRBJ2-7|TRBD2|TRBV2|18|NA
CASREQSFPGLAGYEQYF
TGTGCCAGCAGGGAACAGTCTTTCCCGGGACTAGCGGGGTACGAGCAGTACTTC
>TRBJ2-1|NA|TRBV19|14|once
CASRGTIHGNEQFF
TGTGCCAGTAGGGGAACGATCCACGGCAATGAGCAGTTCTTC
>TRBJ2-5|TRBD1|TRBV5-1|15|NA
CASSLGTGPQETQYF
TGCGCCAGCAGCTTAGGGACAGGGCCCCAAGAGACCCAGTACTTC
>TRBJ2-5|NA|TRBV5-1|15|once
CASSVGRRYQETQYF
TGCGCCAGCAGCGTGGGACGGCGGTACCAAGAGACCCAGTACTTC
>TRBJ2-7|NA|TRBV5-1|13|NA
CASSPGQLDEQYF
TGCGCCAGCAGCCCAGGACAACTGGACGAGCAGTACTTC
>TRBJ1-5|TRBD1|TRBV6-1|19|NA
CASSESRQGRGKGNQPQHF
TGTGCCAGCAGTGAGTCGCGACAGGGTCGTGGTAAAGGCAATCAGCCCCAGCATTTT
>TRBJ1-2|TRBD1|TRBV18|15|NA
CASSPIKEGASGYTF
TGTGCCAGCTCACCAATCAAAGAGGGGGCGAGTGGCTACACCTTC
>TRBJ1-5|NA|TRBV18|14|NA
CASSPGAGNQPQHF
TGTGCCAGCTCACCAGGGGCAGGCAATCAGCCCCAGCATTTT
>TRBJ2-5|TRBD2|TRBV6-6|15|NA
CASGISGGLKETQYF
TGTGCCAGCGGAATTAGCGGGGGGCTTAAAGAGACCCAGTACTTC
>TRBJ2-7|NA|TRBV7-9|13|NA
CASSFELSYEQYF
TGTGCCAGCAGCTTTGAGCTCTCCTACGAGCAGTACTTC
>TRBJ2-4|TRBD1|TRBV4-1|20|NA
CASSHITGVFGILAKNIQYF
TGCGCCAGCAGCCATATAACAGGGGTCTTTGGGATTTTAGCCAAAAACATTCAGTACTTC
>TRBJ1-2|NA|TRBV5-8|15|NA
CASPNFPRKTYGYTF
TGTGCCAGCCCGAACTTTCCACGAAAGACCTATGGCTACACCTTC
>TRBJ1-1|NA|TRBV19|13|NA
CASNGQLNTEAFF
TGTGCCAGTAACGGACAGCTGAACACTGAAGCTTTCTTT
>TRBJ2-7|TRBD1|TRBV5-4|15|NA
CASSLGPTGGNEQYF
TGTGCCAGCAGTTTGGGACCGACAGGGGGCAACGAGCAGTACTTC
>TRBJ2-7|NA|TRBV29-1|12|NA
CSVQGTSYEQYF
TGCAGCGTCCAGGGGACCTCCTACGAGCAGTACTTC
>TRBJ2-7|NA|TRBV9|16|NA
CASSVVASAAVFEQYF
TGTGCCAGCAGCGTAGTGGCCTCAGCAGCGGTTTTCGAGCAGTACTTC
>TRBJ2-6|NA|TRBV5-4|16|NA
CASSSDVSSGANVLTF
TGTGCCAGCAGCTCGGACGTCAGCTCTGGGGCCAACGTCCTGACTTTC
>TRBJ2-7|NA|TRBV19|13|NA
CASRIQGTNEQYF
TGTGCCAGTAGGATACAGGGAACAAACGAGCAGTACTTC
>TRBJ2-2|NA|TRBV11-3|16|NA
CASSSDGGSRTGELFF
TGTGCCAGCAGCTCGGACGGAGGTTCGAGGACCGGGGAGCTGTTTTTT
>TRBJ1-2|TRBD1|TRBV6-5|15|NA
CASSRKPGQHYGYTF
TGTGCCAGCAGTCGAAAGCCGGGACAGCACTATGGCTACACCTTC
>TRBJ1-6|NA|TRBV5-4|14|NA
CASSLSSYNSPLHF
TGTGCCAGCAGCCTTAGCTCCTATAATTCACCCCTCCACTTT
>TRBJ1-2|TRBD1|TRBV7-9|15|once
CASSLGQGASEGYTF
TGTGCCAGCAGCTTAGGGCAGGGGGCGAGTGAAGGCTACACCTTC
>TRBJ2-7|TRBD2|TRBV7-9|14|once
CASSPSGGSDEQYF
TGTGCCAGCAGCCCTAGCGGGGGGTCCGACGAGCAGTACTTC
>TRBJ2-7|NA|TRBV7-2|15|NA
CASSLEGRRPYEQYF
TGTGCCAGCAGCTTAGAGGGCAGAAGACCCTACGAGCAGTACTTC
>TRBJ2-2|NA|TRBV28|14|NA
CASSFHRDNGELFF
TGTGCCAGCAGTTTTCATCGGGACAACGGGGAGCTGTTTTTT
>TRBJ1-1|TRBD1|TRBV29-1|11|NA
CSVNRGQEAFF
TGCAGCGTAAACAGGGGGCAGGAAGCTTTCTTT
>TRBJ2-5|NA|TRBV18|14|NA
CASSPPPLQETQYF
TGTGCCAGCTCACCACCCCCTCTGCAAGAGACCCAGTACTTC